The 20 T cell receptor beta chains reported below all come from one sample, sequenced in a study of blood T cell repertoires in COVID-19. The assay was immunoSEQ multiplex PCR, and TCRdb's table has in-frame clones only and misses some. The sample holds approximately 170,000 clones; around 82% are singletons and the top ten take 11%. Sequenced material: peripheral blood. These receptors all come from a man in his 70s with active or convalescent COVID-19.

This clone was detected a few times. The V call is TRBV3-1 (or the pseudogene TRBV3-2), the J call TRBJ2-7; perhaps TRBD2 as D (5 bases). With 9 bases removed from V and 0 bases from J, the gap between germline ends came to 6 bases. The CDR3 extends over 11 amino acids. Germline CDR1 is LGHDT and CDR2 is YNNKEL (reference sequence). The CDR3: CASGLSYEQYF. Written as DNA, the CDR3 is TGTGCCAGTGGACTCTCCTACGAGCAGTACTTC.

This clone came up a few times. The CDR3 DNA sequence: TGTGCCAGTAGTCCCCCGGGGGGATTTAGCAATCAGCCCCAGCATTTT. Translated: CASSPPGGFSNQPQHF. The chain uses TRBV19 and TRBJ1-5, with a possible D match to TRBD1 (5 bases). CDR3 size: 16 residues. Trimming removed 5 bases at V and 0 bases at J, with 14 bases between. Germline CDR1 LNHDA, CDR2 SQIVND (reference sequence).

Written as DNA, the CDR3 is TGTGCCACCCAGGATAGCTCCTATAATTCACCCCTCCACTTT. Its translation: CATQDSSYNSPLHF. The chain recombines TRBV10-3 with TRBJ1-6; D remains ambiguous. Trimming stripped 10 bases from V and 0 bases from J, with 10 bases between. This CDR3 region has 14 residues. The germline CDR1 and CDR2 sequences are ENHRY and SYGVKD.

V and J are TRBV7-3 and TRBJ2-7; TRBD1 is a possible D gene (5 bases). CDR1 SGHTA and CDR2 FQGTGA come from the germline V gene. The CDR3 runs to 14 residues. V was clipped by 5 bases and J by 1 base, with 12 bases between them. CDR3 coding DNA: TGTGCCAGCAGCGCCTCGGACACATCCTACGAGCAGTACTTC. Translated: CASSASDTSYEQYF.

V usage is TRBV5-6 and J usage is TRBJ2-2; possibly TRBD2 for D (5 bases). This CDR3 comprises 15 residues. CDR1 is SGHDT and CDR2 is YYEEEE in the germline V gene. The V and J ends lost 3 bases and 5 bases respectively, with 14 bases between them. DNA for the CDR3: TGTGCCAGCAGCTGGAGGAGTAGTGGGACCGGGGAGCTGTTTTTT. Protein sequence: CASSWRSSGTGELFF. Based on the CDR3 plus reference TRBV5-6 and TRBJ2-2, the full variable domain is DAGVTQSPTHLIKTRGQQVTLRCSPKSGHDTVSWYQQALGQGPQFIFQYYEEEERQRGNFPDRFSGHQFPNYSSELNVNALLLGDSALYLCASSWRSSGTGELFFGEGSRLTVL.

The CDR3 coding sequence is TGTGCCACCAGGGGGACAGGGGTGGACGAGCAGTACTTC. Protein: CATRGTGVDEQYF. V is TRBV15 and J is TRBJ2-7; 10 bases align to TRBD1. The germline CDR1 and CDR2 sequences are LNHNV and YYDKDF (reference sequence). The V segment lost 6 bases and the J segment 5 bases; nucleotides outside the gene matches: 4. The CDR3 spans 13 residues.

In the case of this clone: The junction departs from the called germline gene at one end, perhaps through a read error. This rearrangement joins TRBV3-1 (or the pseudogene TRBV3-2) to TRBJ1-3; weak D call: TRBD1 (5 bases). Germline assignment: CDR1 LGHDT and CDR2 YNNKEL (reference sequence). This CDR3 has 23 residues. CDR3 region: CASSQERARGSRQNYALETPYHF. The CDR3 DNA sequence: TGTGCCAGCAGCCAAGAGAGGGCCCGGGGGAGCCGCCAAAACTACGCTCTGGAAACACCATACCATTTT.

This clone was seen just once. The genes are TRBV5-4 and TRBJ2-5; 7 nucleotides match TRBD1. The length of the CDR3 is 14 residues. V lost 4 bases, J lost 1 base, and 4 bases stayed unmatched. The V gene's germline CDR1 is SGHNT and CDR2 YYREEE (reference sequence). The CDR3 coding sequence is TGTGCCAGCAGCGGGGGACAGCTCCAAGAGACCCAGTACTTC. It yields the protein CASSGGQLQETQYF.

The chain has TRBV11-2 and TRBJ1-2; TRBD1 matches 11 bases. The CDR3 contains 15 residues. The junction had 4 bases not matched to a gene; V was cut back by 1 base and J by 6 bases. The V gene's germline CDR1 is SGHAT and CDR2 FQNNGV. The CDR3 region has the DNA TGTGCCAGCAGCTTAGGAGGGACAGGGGGTAATGGCTACACCTTC. Its translation: CASSLGGTGGNGYTF.

The rearrangement uses TRBV6-6 and TRBJ2-3, with TRBD2 matching 12 bases. From germline, CDR1 is MNHNY and CDR2 SVGAGI (reference sequence). V lost 5 bases, J lost 2 bases, and 2 bases stayed unmatched. This CDR3 has 15 amino acids. CDR3 region: CASSGLAGFTDTQYF. The CDR3 DNA is TGTGCCAGCAGTGGACTAGCGGGGTTCACAGATACGCAGTATTTT.

V gene TRBV7-8 combines with J gene TRBJ1-2; 8 nucleotides line up with TRBD1. Germline V CDR1 and CDR2: SGHVS, FQNEAQ. The CDR3 sequence is 15 residues long. V lost 0 bases and J lost 3; bases outside the gene matches: 3. CDR3 amino acids: CASSLASGGDYGYTF. The CDR3 DNA follows: TGTGCCAGCAGCTTAGCGTCAGGGGGCGACTATGGCTACACCTTC.

In its sample, this clone was seen once. The chain has TRBV29-1 and TRBJ1-1; the match to TRBD1 covers 11 bases. The germline CDR1 and CDR2 sequences are SQVTM and ANQGSEA. CDR3 length: 16 residues. The V and J ends lost 4 bases and 6 bases, in that order; junction bases with no gene match: 13. The CDR3 spells CSVVPGTGGSYSEAFF. CDR3 sequence (DNA): TGCAGCGTTGTACCCGGGACAGGGGGTTCTTACTCTGAAGCTTTCTTT.

V is TRBV10-3 and J is TRBJ1-5, with D maybe TRBD1 (6 bases). CDR1 and CDR2 from the germline V gene are ENHRY and SYGVKD. V shed 2 bases and J shed 7 bases, with 15 bases lying between them. The CDR3 has 15 residues. CDR3 DNA: TGTGCCATCAGTGAGAGGGGCACAGGGAACCAGCCCCAGCATTTT. It yields the protein CAISERGTGNQPQHF.

This sequence joins TRBV9 and TRBJ2-2; 7 bases are a match to TRBD2. The ends lost 4 bases at V and 3 bases at J; junction bases unmatched: 9. Germline V lookup: CDR1 SGDLS, CDR2 YYNGEE. The CDR3 contains 16 residues. The CDR3 DNA reads TGTGCCAGCAGCTCCGGGGACTATCTTGACACCGGGGAGCTGTTTTTT. Translated, it gives CASSSGDYLDTGELFF. Full variable domain (missing parts from reference TRBV9 and TRBJ2-2): DSGVTQTPKHLITATGQRVTLRCSPRSGDLSVYWYQQSLDQGLQFLIQYYNGEERAKGNILERFSAQQFPDLHSELNLSSLELGDSALYFCASSSGDYLDTGELFFGEGSRLTVL.

The rearrangement uses TRBV10-1 and TRBJ2-7, with 7 bases identical to TRBD1. Germline assignment: CDR1 WNHNN and CDR2 SYGVQD (reference sequence). J was trimmed by 5 bases and V by 2 bases; bases with no gene match: 6. The CDR3 runs 14 residues. The CDR3 DNA is TGCGCCAGCAGTGAGGGTTCGACAGGGAACGAGCAGTACTTC. Its translation is CASSEGSTGNEQYF.

J is TRBJ1-5 and V is TRBV3-1 (or the pseudogene TRBV3-2); the match to TRBD1 covers 7 bases. The CDR3 is 14 residues long. The ends lost 2 bases at V and 7 bases at J; junction bases unmatched: 5. Germline V gene lookup returns CDR1 LGHDT and CDR2 YNNKEL (reference sequence). CDR3 protein: CASSQTGEEQPQHF. The CDR3, as DNA: TGTGCCAGCAGCCAAACAGGGGAGGAGCAGCCCCAGCATTTT.

V and J are TRBV27 and TRBJ1-5, with D uncertain. Germline CDR1 reads MNHEY; CDR2 reads SMNVEV (reference sequence). CDR3 length: 13 residues. Trimming took 2 bases from V and 5 from J, leaving 7 bases between them. The CDR3 DNA reads as TGTGCCAGCAGTTTAACGAGCTATCAGCCCCAGCATTTT. Translating it yields CASSLTSYQPQHF.

There are a few counts of this clone. This chain links TRBV13 with TRBJ2-7; tentatively, D is TRBD2 (5 bases). V was cut by 2 bases and J by 2 bases, with 13 bases left in between. CDR3 length: 15 amino acids. The germline CDR1 and CDR2 sequences are PRHDT and FYEKMQ (reference sequence). The CDR3 nucleotides read TGTGCCAGCAGCTTACGGTCTAGCTGGGCCTACGAGCAGTACTTC. Translation gives CASSLRSSWAYEQYF.

The rearrangement uses TRBV7-2 and TRBJ2-2; 7 positions agree with TRBD2. The germline CDR1 and CDR2 sequences are SGHTA and FQGNSA. CDR3 length: 16 residues. V lost 1 base, J lost 3 bases, and 5 bases stayed unmatched. CDR3 amino acids: CASSLGPSGYTGELFF. The CDR3 region has the DNA TGTGCCAGCAGCTTAGGTCCTAGCGGATACACCGGGGAGCTGTTTTTT.

This clone was seen a handful of times. This chain links TRBV5-4 with TRBJ2-7; 10 positions match TRBD1. Germline V lookup: CDR1 SGHNT, CDR2 YYREEE (reference sequence). The CDR3 spans 14 residues. Trimming cost V 4 bases and J 6 bases; bases outside gene matches: 7. CDR3: CASSTPGQGFEQYF. CDR3 nucleotide sequence: TGTGCCAGCAGCACCCCGGGACAGGGGTTCGAGCAGTACTTC.